A single sample is the source of the 7 T cell receptor beta chains below, sequenced in a study of CD4 T cells in relation to SARS-CoV-2 and coronaviruses. Produced via immunoSEQ multiplex PCR; TCRdb's table is partial and in-frame only. This table holds under 70,000 clones, around 86% found once. Before the COVID-19 pandemic, during about 2010-2018, CD4+ T cells were taken from unexposed donors. Material for sequencing was memory CD4+ T cells from PBMCs. The receptors were gathered from a human donor in good health.

This rearrangement joins TRBV11-2 to TRBJ1-1, with D possibly TRBD1 on 6 matching bases. Germline loops: CDR1 SGHAT, CDR2 FQNNGV. This CDR3 has 15 residues. The V end lost 5 bases, the J end lost 4 bases, and 17 bases lay between the germline ends. The CDR3 bases are TGTGCCAGCAGCAGAGTCCTGGGGGGCGCCACTGAAGCTTTCTTT. As protein: CASSRVLGGATEAFF.

This clone was counted a single time. V and J are TRBV27 and TRBJ2-6; D remains unclear. The CDR3 extends over 16 amino acids. Germline CDR1 MNHEY, CDR2 SMNVEV (reference sequence). With 5 bases removed from V and 0 bases from J, the gap between germline ends came to 11 bases. This CDR3 reads CASSSNAYSGANVLTF. Here the CDR3 DNA reads TGTGCCAGCAGTAGTAACGCCTACTCTGGGGCCAACGTCCTGACTTTC. Drawing the rest from reference TRBV27 and TRBJ2-6, the complete variable domain is EAQVTQNPRYLITVTGKKLTVTCSQNMNHEYMSWYRQDPGLGLRQIYYSMNVEVTDKGDVPEGYKVSRKEKRNFPLILESPSPNQTSLYFCASSSNAYSGANVLTFGAGSRLTVL.

The chain employs TRBV6-2 or TRBV6-3 and TRBJ2-7; D ambiguous. Germline V gives CDR1 MNHEY, CDR2 SVGEGT. Trimming took off 2 bases at V and 1 base at J, with 9 bases between the two ends. The CDR3 is 14 residues long. The CDR3 coding sequence is TGTGCCAGCAGTTACAGTGGCTCGTCCTACGAGCAGTACTTC. It codes for CASSYSGSSYEQYF.

The rearrangement uses TRBV5-1 and TRBJ2-5, with TRBD1 identical over 8 bases. This CDR3 has 17 residues. V was pared by 4 bases and J by 1 base, with 12 bases of the junction left unmatched. CDR1 and CDR2 (germline): SGHRS, YFSETQ. The CDR3 spells CASSQLRTGIIQETQYF. The CDR3 DNA reads as TGCGCCAGCAGCCAACTAAGGACAGGGATTATCCAAGAGACCCAGTACTTC.

The V and J genes are TRBV11-2 and TRBJ2-3; 11 nucleotides align to TRBD2. The germline gives CDR1 SGHAT, CDR2 FQNNGV. CDR3 length: 18 residues. With 1 base clipped from V and 2 bases from J, the junction kept 8 bases outside the gene matches. This chain's CDR3 is CASSLVVSGLADTDTQYF. CDR3 coding DNA: TGTGCCAGCAGCTTAGTGGTCTCGGGACTAGCGGACACAGATACGCAGTATTTT.

The chain is built from TRBV15 and TRBJ2-1; D not resolved. V lost 1 base and J lost 0, with 19 bases in between. This CDR3 is built from 19 residues. CDR1 and CDR2 from the germline V gene are LNHNV and YYDKDF (reference sequence). The CDR3 is CATSRGSKSASRSYNEQFF. The CDR3 coding sequence is TGTGCCACCAGCAGAGGCAGCAAGTCGGCCTCCCGCTCCTACAATGAGCAGTTCTTC.

This clone has only one observation. The V and J genes are TRBV19 and TRBJ2-1; 9 bases line up with TRBD2. After removal of 1 base from V and 9 bases from J, the junction contained 13 bases not matched to a gene. This CDR3 spans 17 amino acids. Germline CDR1 is LNHDA and CDR2 is SQIVND (reference sequence). In nucleotides, the CDR3 is TGTGCCAGTAGTATAGCCCTTGGCGGGAGGGCCGGAGGTGAGCAGTTCTTC. Protein sequence: CASSIALGGRAGGEQFF. Combining the CDR3 with reference TRBV19 and TRBJ2-1 gives the whole variable domain DGGITQSPKYLFRKEGQNVTLSCEQNLNHDAMYWYRQDPGQGLRLIYYSQIVNDFQKGDIAEGYSVSREKKESFPLTVTSAQKNPTAFYLCASSIALGGRAGGEQFFGPGTRLTVL.